This T cell receptor beta chain came from a study of blood T cell repertoires in COVID-19. Study as a whole: PBMCs, B-cell-depleted T cells, or T cells provided the cDNA or gDNA that made up the material.

As handled by the study authors: Nucleated cell number was recorded as an estimate derived from reference gene primer amplification. Clones were sequenced by immunoSEQ multiplex PCR, and TCRdb holds only the in-frame ones, with some missing. V and J calls plus clone size are reproduced from that table; the DNA served to infer D and trimming. The profile shows more than 200,000 clones, 80% to 90% of them singletons. CDR3 length: 14 residues. This chain joins TRBV21-1 and TRBJ1-2. TRBV21-1 is deemed a pseudogene. The source of this sequence is a man aged 55-75 years with acute or convalescent COVID-19. The source material was peripheral blood. DNA for the CDR3: TGTGCCAGCAGCAAGAGAGGGTACTTCTATGGCTACACCTTC. This translates into CASSKRGYFYGYTF.